This TCR beta chain was observed in a study of a mutant IDH1 vaccine in newly diagnosed glioma. On the study more broadly: Commencement of vaccination occurred 4-6 weeks following radiotherapy alone, or concurrently with temozolomide cycles. Treated patients, averaging roughly 40 years, were 62.5% male and around 40% female. Pretreatment consisted of radiotherapy, temozolomide, or both, with most receiving both. Visit V12 was at week 35; visit V13 was at week 47.

About this clone itself: Its antigen is not known.

The assay was immunoSEQ multiplex PCR, and TCRdb's table has in-frame clones only and misses some. The sample lists nearly 50,000 clones; approximately 84% were seen once. Time point noted: week 47, end of study. Topical imiquimod accompanied each vaccine dose, which consisted of 300 ug of mutant IDH1 20-mer peptide. Germline trimming cut 5 bases from V and 3 bases from J; bases unmatched to any gene: 4. The CDR3 loop spans 14 amino acids. The germline V gene encodes CDR1 MNHEY and CDR2 SMNVEV (reference sequence). This receptor was obtained from a woman in her 30s with glioma. Some clones in this sample may be carry-over from other donors' samples. The V gene is TRBV27, the J gene TRBJ2-7; 10 bases align to TRBD2. Sequences were derived from PBMCs, sampled from a glioma patient whose treatment included an IDH1 peptide vaccine. The CDR3 protein is CASSRASGGYEQYF. The CDR3 DNA sequence: TGTGCCAGCAGTCGGGCTAGCGGGGGCTACGAGCAGTACTTC.